A selection of T cell receptor beta chains follows, all from one sample in a study of identical twins. TCRdb reprocessed the 5' RACE reads with MiXCR, giving one entry per CDR3 protein. The data show around 490,000 distinct CDR3 sequences, with 14% seen just once and more than 0.8% held by the top ten. This sample also belongs to another study, concerning yellow fever vaccine responses in identical twins.

Sequencing was done on a sample of CD4+ T cells sorted from blood. These receptor sequences come from a young woman in good health. Each CDR3 is given with its conserved first and last residue. D genes are given only for firm matches. Expanded clones are given a class, and other clones once, few, many or no size at all.

d_call j_call clone_size v_call cdr3_aa cdr3_nt
. TRBJ2-4 . TRBV15 CATRSVGARNIQYF TGTGCCACCAGGAGCGTCGGGGCTAGAAACATTCAGTACTTC
. TRBJ2-1 . TRBV29-1 CSVEGIQGVKYNEQFF TGCAGCGTCGAAGGAATACAGGGCGTTAAATACAATGAGCAGTTCTTC
. TRBJ2-5 . TRBV3-1 CASSQAGRAAQETQYF TGTGCCAGCAGCCAGGCTGGGCGGGCGGCCCAAGAGACCCAGTACTTC
TRBD2 TRBJ2-7 many TRBV7-6 CASSFGTSGTYEQYF TGTGCCAGCAGCTTCGGGACTAGCGGGACCTACGAGCAGTACTTC
TRBD2 TRBJ2-1 . TRBV10-3 CAISEPTSGGGNEQFF TGTGCCATCAGTGAGCCGACTAGCGGGGGGGGCAATGAGCAGTTCTTC
TRBD2 TRBJ2-1 few TRBV20-1 CSANQRGDNEQFF TGCAGTGCTAATCAGCGGGGAGACAATGAGCAGTTCTTC
TRBD2 TRBJ2-4 few TRBV6-1 CASNARGLAEAKNIQYF TGTGCCAGCAATGCTCGGGGCCTAGCGGAAGCCAAAAACATTCAGTACTTC
TRBD1 TRBJ2-4 few TRBV5-1 CASSLQGVLAKNIQYF TGCGCCAGCAGCTTGCAGGGGGTCTTAGCCAAAAACATTCAGTACTTC
. TRBJ2-2 few TRBV5-1 CASSLTTGSGELFF TGCGCCAGCAGCTTGACAACAGGGTCCGGGGAGCTGTTTTTT
. TRBJ2-3 . TRBV15 CATRLVAGVSTDTQYF TGTGCCACGAGACTAGTGGCGGGCGTGAGCACAGATACGCAGTATTTT
. TRBJ2-2 . TRBV6-1 CASRFNSATGELFF TGTGCCAGCAGATTTAATAGCGCCACCGGGGAGCTGTTTTTT
TRBD2 TRBJ2-2 . TRBV6-2/TRBV6-3 CATRPLSGRANTGELFF TGTGCCACCCGACCACTTAGCGGGAGGGCGAACACCGGGGAGCTGTTTTTT
. TRBJ1-6 many TRBV3-1 CASSQDITNSPLHF TGTGCCAGCAGCCAAGATATTACTAATTCACCCCTCCACTTT
TRBD2 TRBJ2-3 few TRBV4-1 CASRDASGGAGTDTQYF TGCGCCAGCAGAGACGCTAGCGGGGGGGCGGGCACAGATACGCAGTATTTT
. TRBJ2-3 . TRBV7-9 CASSLRPTLDTDTQYF TGTGCCAGCAGCTTAAGACCCACACTAGACACAGATACGCAGTATTTT